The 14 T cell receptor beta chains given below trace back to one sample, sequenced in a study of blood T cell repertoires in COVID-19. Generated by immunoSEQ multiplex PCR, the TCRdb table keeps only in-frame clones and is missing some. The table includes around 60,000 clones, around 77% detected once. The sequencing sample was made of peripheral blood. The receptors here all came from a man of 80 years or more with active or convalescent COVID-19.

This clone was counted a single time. The CDR3 DNA reads TGTGCCAGCAGCTTGGCTAGCGGGGGGGCGGAAGAGCAGTACTTC. It specifies CASSLASGGAEEQYF. J is TRBJ2-7 and V is TRBV7-6; 12 nucleotides match TRBD2. The CDR3 is made up of 15 amino acids. Germline CDR1 and CDR2: SGHVS and FNYEAQ. The V gene end was trimmed by 3 bases and the J gene end by 7 bases; junction bases not matched to a gene: 7.

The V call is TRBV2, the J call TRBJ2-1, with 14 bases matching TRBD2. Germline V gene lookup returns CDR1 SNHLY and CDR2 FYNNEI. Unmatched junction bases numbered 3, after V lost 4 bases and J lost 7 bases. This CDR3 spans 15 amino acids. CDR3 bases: TGTGCCAGCAGTGTGGGACTAGCGGGAGTGAATGAGCAGTTCTTC. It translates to CASSVGLAGVNEQFF.

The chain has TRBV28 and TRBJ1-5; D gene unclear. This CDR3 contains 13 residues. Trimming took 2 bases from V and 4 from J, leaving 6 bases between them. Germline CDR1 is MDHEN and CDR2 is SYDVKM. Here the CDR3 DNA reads TGTGCCAGCAGTTTAACACTAAATCAGCCCCAGCATTTT. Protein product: CASSLTLNQPQHF.

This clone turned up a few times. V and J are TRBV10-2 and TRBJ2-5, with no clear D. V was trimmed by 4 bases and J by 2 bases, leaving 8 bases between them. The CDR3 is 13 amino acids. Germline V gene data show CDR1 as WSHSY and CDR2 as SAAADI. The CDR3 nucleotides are TGCGCCAGCAGTGGGCAGATACAAGAGACCCAGTACTTC. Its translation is CASSGQIQETQYF.

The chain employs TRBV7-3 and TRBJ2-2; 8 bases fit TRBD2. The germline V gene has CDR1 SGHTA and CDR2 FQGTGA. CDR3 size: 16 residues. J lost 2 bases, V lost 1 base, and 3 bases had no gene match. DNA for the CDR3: TGTGCCAGCAGCTTAAGAGCGGGGGCCAACACCGGGGAGCTGTTTTTT. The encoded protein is CASSLRAGANTGELFF.

CDR3 nucleotide sequence: TGTGCCAGTAGTATCAGGGTTCGGGACACTGAAGCTTTCTTT. The encoded protein is CASSIRVRDTEAFF. The genes are TRBV19 and TRBJ1-1; D may be TRBD1 (5 bases). With 3 bases removed from V and 3 bases from J, the gap between germline ends came to 11 bases. The CDR3 totals 14 residues. CDR1 LNHDA and CDR2 SQIVND come from the germline V gene (reference sequence).

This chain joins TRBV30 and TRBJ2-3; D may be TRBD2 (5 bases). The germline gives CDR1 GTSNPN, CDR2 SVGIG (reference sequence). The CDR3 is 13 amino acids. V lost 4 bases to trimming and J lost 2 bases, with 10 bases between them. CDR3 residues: CAWNRDLTDTQYF. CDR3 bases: TGTGCCTGGAACCGGGATCTCACAGATACGCAGTATTTT. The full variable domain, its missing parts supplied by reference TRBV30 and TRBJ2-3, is SQTIHQWPATLVQPVGSPLSLECTVEGTSNPNLYWYRQAAGRGLQLLFYSVGIGQISSEVPQNLSASRPQDRQFILSSKKLLLSDSGFYLCAWNRDLTDTQYFGPGTRLTVL.

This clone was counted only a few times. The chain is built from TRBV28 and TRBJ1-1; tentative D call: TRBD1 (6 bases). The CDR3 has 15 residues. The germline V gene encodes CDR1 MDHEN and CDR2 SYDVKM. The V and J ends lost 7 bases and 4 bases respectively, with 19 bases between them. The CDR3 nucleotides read TGTGCCAGCACCAGAAGGTACGGGGGGCGCACTGAAGCTTTCTTT. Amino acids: CASTRRYGGRTEAFF.

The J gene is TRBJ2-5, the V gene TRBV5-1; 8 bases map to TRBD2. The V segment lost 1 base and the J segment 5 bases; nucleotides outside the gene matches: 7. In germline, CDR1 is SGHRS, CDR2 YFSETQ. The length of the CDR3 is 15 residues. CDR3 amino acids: CASSLTGTRQETQYF. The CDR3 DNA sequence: TGCGCCAGCAGCTTGACCGGGACTAGGCAGGAGACCCAGTACTTC.

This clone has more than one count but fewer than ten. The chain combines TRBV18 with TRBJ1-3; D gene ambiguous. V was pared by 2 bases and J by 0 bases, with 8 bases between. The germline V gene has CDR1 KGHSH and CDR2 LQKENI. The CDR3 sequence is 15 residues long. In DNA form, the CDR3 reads TGTGCCAGCTCACCAGACGGAGTCTCTGGAAACACCATATATTTT. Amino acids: CASSPDGVSGNTIYF.

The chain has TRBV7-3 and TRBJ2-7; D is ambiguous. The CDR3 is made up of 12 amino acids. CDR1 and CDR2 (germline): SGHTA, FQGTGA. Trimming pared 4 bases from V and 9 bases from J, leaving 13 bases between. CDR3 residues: CASSSDGVGQYF. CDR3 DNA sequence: TGTGCCAGCAGCTCAGACGGAGTTGGGCAGTACTTC.

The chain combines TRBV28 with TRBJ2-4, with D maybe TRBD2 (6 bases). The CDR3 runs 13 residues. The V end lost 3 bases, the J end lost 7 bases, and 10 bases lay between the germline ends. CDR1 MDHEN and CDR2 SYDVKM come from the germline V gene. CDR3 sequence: CASSLGGVNIQYF. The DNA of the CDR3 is TGTGCCAGCAGTTTGGGGGGTGTGAACATTCAGTACTTC.

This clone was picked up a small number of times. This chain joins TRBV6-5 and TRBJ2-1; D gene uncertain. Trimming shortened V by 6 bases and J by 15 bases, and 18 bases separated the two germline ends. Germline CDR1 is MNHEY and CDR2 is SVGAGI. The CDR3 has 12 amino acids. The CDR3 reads CASRGGGDLWFF. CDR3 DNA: TGTGCCAGCAGAGGTGGCGGTGACCTCTGGTTCTTC.

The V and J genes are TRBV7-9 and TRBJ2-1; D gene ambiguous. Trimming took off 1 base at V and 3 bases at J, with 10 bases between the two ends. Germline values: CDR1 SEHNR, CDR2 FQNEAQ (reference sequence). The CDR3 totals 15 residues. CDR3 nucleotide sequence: TGTGCCAGCAGCTTAGATGTGGGCCTCTACAATGAGCAGTTCTTC. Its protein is CASSLDVGLYNEQFF.